Listed below are T cell receptor beta chains from one sample, sequenced in a study of T cells after yellow fever vaccination. TCRdb reprocessed the 5' RACE reads via MiXCR and lists one record per CDR3 protein. The sample contains fewer than 500,000 distinct CDR3 sequences, approximately 19% of which appear only once. Sample: PBMCs, taken before the yellow fever booster vaccination. These receptors all come from a man younger than 30 who received the YFV17D yellow fever vaccine. Both conserved end residues are part of each CDR3. A D gene is named only where the DNA matches it firmly. Some rows mark clone size as missing; the rest say once, few, many or name a class of expanded clone.

NA	few	TRBV15	16	TRBJ1-5	TGTGCCACCAGCAGTGGCCTCTGGCAGATCTATCAGCCCCAGCATTTT	CATSSGLWQIYQPQHF
NA	many	TRBV12-3/TRBV12-4	15	TRBJ2-3	TGTGCCAGCAGCCGAGACGGGGGAGGATCAGATACGCAGTATTTT	CASSRDGGGSDTQYF
TRBD1	NA	TRBV27	15	TRBJ1-2	TGTGCCAGCAGTATCGTGCCACAGGGGTTGCGGGGCTACACCTTC	CASSIVPQGLRGYTF
NA	many	TRBV9	12	TRBJ2-5	TGTGCCAGCAGCGTAGGGCAAGAGACCCAGTACTTC	CASSVGQETQYF
NA	NA	TRBV29-1	13	TRBJ2-1	TGCAGCGTTGAACACGGGGTAGGCAATGAGCAGTTCTTC	CSVEHGVGNEQFF
NA	NA	TRBV20-1	15	TRBJ2-1	TGCAGTGCTAGACAAGGCCCCCAGGATGTTCATGAGCAGTTCTTC	CSARQGPQDVHEQFF
NA	NA	TRBV4-3	13	TRBJ2-3	TGCGCCAGCAGCCAAGAGCCAGGGAATACGCAGTATTTT	CASSQEPGNTQYF
TRBD1	few	TRBV7-9	12	TRBJ2-3	TGTGCCAGCACGACAGGGCCAGATACGCAGTATTTT	CASTTGPDTQYF
TRBD2	few	TRBV6-5	16	TRBJ2-2	TGTGCCAGCAGTTTACTAGCGGGGGACGTCACCGGGGAGCTGTTTTTT	CASSLLAGDVTGELFF
NA	NA	TRBV10-3	14	TRBJ2-3	TGTGCCATCAGTGAGTCAACCGGAGGAGATACGCAGTATTTT	CAISESTGGDTQYF
NA	few	TRBV5-1	18	TRBJ2-6	TGCGCCAGCAGCACAGCCGGGACCCAACTCTCTGGGGCCAACGTCCTGACTTTC	CASSTAGTQLSGANVLTF
TRBD1	few	TRBV7-9	16	TRBJ2-7	TGTGCCAGCAGCTCTACTCGGGGACAGGAGGAGGACGAGCAGTACTTC	CASSSTRGQEEDEQYF
NA	few	TRBV4-3	14	TRBJ2-7	TGCGCCAGCAGCCAATCGGACCCCGGGGATCAGCAGTACTTC	CASSQSDPGDQQYF
TRBD1	NA	TRBV27	13	TRBJ2-2	TGTCTCGCCGGGGGACAGGACACCGGGGAGCTGTTTTTT	CLAGGQDTGELFF
NA	NA	TRBV4-1	16	TRBJ2-1	TGCGCCAGCAGCCAGGTGGGCGAGGGCTCCTACAATGAGCAGTTCTTC	CASSQVGEGSYNEQFF
NA	few	TRBV20-1	13	TRBJ1-2	TGCAGTGCTAGAGATCGGCACTACTATGGCTACACCTTC	CSARDRHYYGYTF
NA	NA	TRBV7-9	12	TRBJ2-7	TGTGCCAGCAGCGGAGGACAGTACGAGCAGTACTTC	CASSGGQYEQYF
TRBD1	once	TRBV5-1	14	TRBJ1-1	TGCGCCAGCAGGGGGACAGGGCTCGAAACTGAAGCTTTCTTT	CASRGTGLETEAFF
TRBD1	few	TRBV6-6	16	TRBJ1-1	TGTGCCAGCAGGATCCGGACAGGGCGAATGAACACTGAAGCTTTCTTT	CASRIRTGRMNTEAFF
TRBD2	few	TRBV9	13	TRBJ2-3	TGTGCCAGCGGGCCAGCGGGGCCGAATACGCAGTATTTT	CASGPAGPNTQYF
TRBD1	few	TRBV20-1	15	TRBJ2-3	TGCAGTGCTCTCCCCGACAGGGGGCGCTTAGATACGCAGTATTTT	CSALPDRGRLDTQYF
TRBD2	NA	TRBV7-7	16	TRBJ2-2	TGTGCCAGCAGCTTAGCGGGGGGGGCGAACACCGGGGAGCTGTTTTTT	CASSLAGGANTGELFF
NA	many	TRBV4-1	14	TRBJ1-4	TGCGCCAGCGAGCGGGGGGGATTGGGAGAAAAACTGTTTTTT	CASERGGLGEKLFF
TRBD1	NA	TRBV10-3	14	TRBJ1-3	TGTGCCATCAGTACGGGACAGGGAGGAAACACCATATATTTT	CAISTGQGGNTIYF
NA	few	TRBV4-1	16	TRBJ1-6	TGCGCCAGCAGCCAAGGATACAAAACCTATAATTCACCCCTCCACTTT	CASSQGYKTYNSPLHF
NA	many	TRBV5-1	14	TRBJ1-6	TGCGCCAGCAGCTTGGACAGCCGGAATTCACCCCTCCACTTT	CASSLDSRNSPLHF
NA	NA	TRBV7-9	16	TRBJ1-4	TGTGCCAGCAGCTTAGTCCCACTGGAGGGAGATGAAAAACTGTTTTTT	CASSLVPLEGDEKLFF
TRBD1	few	TRBV6-2/TRBV6-3	15	TRBJ2-7	TGTGCCAGCAGTTACTCAACTACGACAGGGTGGGAGCAGTACTTC	CASSYSTTTGWEQYF
TRBD2	NA	TRBV6-2/TRBV6-3	13	TRBJ2-3	TGTGCCAGCACACTAGCGGGGGGAGATACGCAGTATTTT	CASTLAGGDTQYF
NA	few	TRBV7-9	12	TRBJ1-2	TGTGCCAGCAGCCTCGAACAGGCTGGGGGAACCTTC	CASSLEQAGGTF
NA	many	TRBV5-1	12	TRBJ2-5	TGCGCCAGCAGCTTGCCGCAAGAGACCCAGTACTTC	CASSLPQETQYF
NA	NA	TRBV20-1	14	TRBJ2-1	TGCAGTGCTAGAGCAGGTGGCTCCTACAATGAGCAGTTCTTC	CSARAGGSYNEQFF
TRBD2	few	TRBV29-1	12	TRBJ2-3	TGCAGCGTTGAGCGGGGGACAGATACGCAGTATTTT	CSVERGTDTQYF
NA	NA	TRBV7-2	15	TRBJ2-5	TGTGCCAGCAGCGCCACCTCCGGGAGGGGGCAGACCCAGTACTTC	CASSATSGRGQTQYF
TRBD1	NA	TRBV27	13	TRBJ2-7	TGTGCCAGCAGTTTTAACAGGGGGTACGAGCAGTACTTC	CASSFNRGYEQYF
NA	few	TRBV20-1	13	TRBJ2-4	TGCAGTGCTAGTATCGGGAATCACCTTTACGGGGACTTC	CSASIGNHLYGDF
TRBD1	NA	TRBV4-3	14	TRBJ1-4	TGCGCCAGCAGCCAAGCCAGGGGGGGTGAAAAACTGTTTTTT	CASSQARGGEKLFF
NA	few	TRBV2	13	TRBJ2-3	TGTGCCAGCAGTGATGAAAGCACAGATACGCAGTATTTT	CASSDESTDTQYF
TRBD2	NA	TRBV15	14	TRBJ2-3	TGTGCCACCAGCGGCGGGGGGCTCACAGATACGCAGTATTTT	CATSGGGLTDTQYF
NA	NA	TRBV24-1	16	TRBJ2-3	TGTGCCACCAGTGACCTAACCCCGGGGCCCACAGATACGCAGTATTTT	CATSDLTPGPTDTQYF
NA	NA	TRBV4-1	15	TRBJ2-5	TGCGCCAGCAGCCTGGGTCCCCCGATGCGGGAGACCCAGTACTTC	CASSLGPPMRETQYF